This entry lists 25 T cell receptor beta chains sequenced from one sample in a study of memory B cells and T cells in multiple sclerosis. Stimulus-free culture yielded autoproliferating CFSE-dim and non-proliferating CFSE-high T cells, each sequenced separately. Replicate wells were pooled after more than 6 days of stimulus-free culture of 5x10^7 CFSE-labeled PBMCs. For these TCRs, the target antigens are not known. TCRdb keeps only in-frame clones here, not all; method: immunoSEQ multiplex PCR. The repertoire holds about 32,000 clones, roughly 83% seen once, with 2% to 3% in the top ten. Source material: PBMCs from blood kept in culture. These receptors all come from a human donor with multiple sclerosis.

This chain joins TRBV18 and TRBJ1-6; 11 positions match TRBD1. Per the germline V gene, CDR1 is KGHSH and CDR2 is LQKENI. Germline trimming cut 4 bases from V and 9 bases from J; bases unmatched to any gene: 5. The CDR3 runs 15 residues. The CDR3 spells CASSRDRGNSSPLHF. The CDR3 DNA reads TGTGCCAGCTCACGGGACAGGGGGAATAGTTCACCCCTCCACTTT.

This chain joins TRBV6-5 and TRBJ2-7; 8 bases match TRBD2. The junction had 5 bases not matched to a gene; V was cut back by 1 base and J by 6 bases. Germline loops: CDR1 MNHEY, CDR2 SVGAGI. The CDR3 is 14 residues long. The CDR3 sequence: CASSYWRGAGEQYF. CDR3 bases: TGTGCCAGCAGTTACTGGCGGGGGGCGGGCGAGCAGTACTTC.

The V call is TRBV7-2, the J call TRBJ2-6, with 12 positions matching TRBD2. Losses at the gene ends were 5 bases for V and 4 bases for J; bases not matched to a gene: 6. Germline V gene data show CDR1 as SGHTA and CDR2 as FQGNSA. CDR3 length equals 17 residues. In DNA, the CDR3 is TGTGCCAGCAGCCCTCTAGCGGGAGGGCCGGGGGCCAACGTCCTGACTTTC. Protein: CASSPLAGGPGANVLTF.

V gene TRBV14 combines with J gene TRBJ1-2; weak D call: TRBD1 (6 bases). The germline CDR1 and CDR2 sequences are SGHDN and FVKESK. This CDR3 has 14 amino acids. V was pared by 6 bases and J by 8 bases, with 19 bases between. CDR3 nucleotides: TGTGCCAGCAGTGAAGTGGGGGCGGACGCGGGCTACACCTTC. Translation: CASSEVGADAGYTF.

For the CDR3, the DNA is TGTGCCAGTGTAACAGGTACCCACGAGCAGTACTTC. Protein product: CASVTGTHEQYF. This chain connects TRBV2 to TRBJ2-7; weak D call: TRBD1 (5 bases). This CDR3 has 12 residues. CDR1 and CDR2 from the germline V gene are SNHLY and FYNNEI. Trimming cost V 9 bases and J 5 bases, with 14 bases left between them. Complete variable domain (other parts from reference TRBV2 and TRBJ2-7): EPEVTQTPSHQVTQMGQEVILRCVPISNHLYFYWYRQILGQKVEFLVSFYNNEISEKSEIFDDQFSVERPDGSNFTLKIRSTKLEDSAMYFCASVTGTHEQYFGPGTRLTVT.

The CDR3 loop reads CASSSPGQVYGYTF. The CDR3 bases are TGTGCCAGCAGCTCACCGGGACAGGTATATGGCTACACCTTC. The chain uses TRBV11-3 and TRBJ1-2, with 8 positions matching TRBD1. The V gene end was trimmed by 4 bases and the J gene end by 5 bases; junction bases not matched to a gene: 6. The germline gives CDR1 SGHNT, CDR2 YENEEA. CDR3 length: 14 residues.

The CDR3 loop is CATGSGRDPQYF. For the CDR3, the DNA is TGTGCCACCGGTAGCGGGAGGGACCCTCAGTATTTT. The gene calls are TRBV10-3 and TRBJ2-3, with 11 bases lining up with TRBD2. The CDR3 spans 12 residues. After removal of 10 bases from V and 12 bases from J, the junction contained 9 bases not matched to a gene. CDR1 is ENHRY and CDR2 is SYGVKD in the germline V gene.

The chain carries TRBV18 and TRBJ1-5; 9 positions agree with TRBD1. With V trimmed by 2 bases and J by 10 bases, 6 bases remained unmatched. The germline V gene encodes CDR1 KGHSH and CDR2 LQKENI. The CDR3 covers 14 residues. The CDR3 here is CASSPGTGKYPQHF. The CDR3 nucleotides read TGTGCCAGCTCACCAGGGACAGGGAAGTATCCCCAGCATTTT.

The chain uses TRBV5-4 and TRBJ1-3; 7 bases match TRBD1. CDR3 length equals 16 residues. Looked up from germline, CDR1 is SGHNT and CDR2 is YYREEE (reference sequence). The ends lost 3 bases at V and 6 bases at J; junction bases unmatched: 12. In DNA form, the CDR3 reads TGTGCCAGCAGCTCGCCCGGGACAGCCTACCCAAACACCATATATTTT. Encoded protein: CASSSPGTAYPNTIYF.

CDR3 nucleotides: TGTGCCAGCAGTTTATTAGAGTTTGAAGGGAATCAGCCCCAGCATTTT. It yields the protein CASSLLEFEGNQPQHF. The V and J genes are TRBV28 and TRBJ1-5; D gene uncertain. The V and J ends lost 1 base and 4 bases respectively, with 14 bases between them. The CDR3 contains 16 residues. Germline CDR1 MDHEN, CDR2 SYDVKM.

V and J are TRBV29-1 and TRBJ2-3, with TRBD2 matching 7 bases. The CDR3 is made up of 14 amino acids. Germline CDR1 reads SQVTM; CDR2 reads ANQGSEA. V lost 1 base to trimming and J lost 4 bases; unmatched junction nucleotides: 5. The CDR3 sequence is CSVEGSRESDTQYF. Written as DNA, the CDR3 is TGCAGCGTTGAAGGCTCGCGGGAGTCAGATACGCAGTATTTT.

V is TRBV7-6 and J is TRBJ2-2; no clear D gene. The germline V gene encodes CDR1 SGHVS and CDR2 FNYEAQ. The CDR3 totals 13 residues. V was pared by 1 base and J by 6 bases, with 6 bases between. This CDR3 is CASSLEYAGELFF. CDR3 coding DNA: TGTGCCAGCAGCTTAGAATATGCCGGGGAGCTGTTTTTT. Together with reference TRBV7-6 and TRBJ2-2, the CDR3 gives the full variable domain: GAGVSQSPRYKVTKRGQDVALRCDPISGHVSLYWYRQALGQGPEFLTYFNYEAQQDKSGLPNDRFSAERPEGSISTLTIQRTEQRDSAMYRCASSLEYAGELFFGEGSRLTVL.

The chain recombines TRBV29-1 with TRBJ1-1; D is unclear. The CDR3 has 13 residues. CDR1 and CDR2 (germline): SQVTM, ANQGSEA. The V gene lost 1 base and the J gene lost 9 bases, with 15 bases spanning the gap. The CDR3 region is CSVEARLNGKAFF. The DNA of the CDR3 is TGCAGCGTTGAAGCACGGCTAAATGGGAAAGCTTTCTTT.

The chain employs TRBV30 and TRBJ1-3; D not resolved. Germline CDR1 GTSNPN, CDR2 SVGIG (reference sequence). V was clipped by 0 bases and J by 11 bases, with 17 bases between them. This CDR3 region has 14 residues. The chain's CDR3 is CAWSVDVGFNPIYF. The CDR3 bases are TGTGCCTGGAGTGTGGACGTCGGATTTAATCCCATATATTTT.

This chain connects TRBV28 to TRBJ2-1; 8 bases are shared with TRBD2. CDR3 length equals 16 residues. V lost 5 bases and J lost 4; bases outside the gene matches: 10. Germline V gene data show CDR1 as MDHEN and CDR2 as SYDVKM. DNA of the CDR3: TGTGCCAGCAGTCCCGACGGGGGGGAAAATTACAATGAGCAGTTCTTC. The encoded protein is CASSPDGGENYNEQFF.

The gene calls are TRBV13 and TRBJ1-2; unclear D gene. From germline, CDR1 is PRHDT and CDR2 FYEKMQ (reference sequence). The V end lost 0 bases, the J end lost 8 bases, and 10 bases lay between the germline ends. CDR3 size: 13 residues. CDR3: CASSLGGPGGYTF. The CDR3 DNA sequence: TGTGCCAGCAGCTTAGGCGGTCCGGGCGGCTACACCTTC. Full variable domain (rest looked up from reference TRBV13 and TRBJ1-2): AAGVIQSPRHLIKEKRETATLKCYPIPRHDTVYWYQQGPGQDPQFLISFYEKMQSDKGSIPDRFSAQQFSDYHSELNMSSLELGDSALYFCASSLGGPGGYTFGSGTRLTVV.

The V call is TRBV29-1, the J call TRBJ2-1; 7 nucleotides align to TRBD2. Germline CDR1 and CDR2: SQVTM and ANQGSEA. This CDR3 is 15 amino acids long. V dropped 5 bases and J dropped 2; count of bases not matched to a gene: 9. The CDR3 bases are TGCAGCGTTCCAAACCCGACTAGCCCCTACAATGAGCAGTTCTTC. It is translated as CSVPNPTSPYNEQFF.

This clone has only one observation. The chain carries TRBV6-1 and TRBJ1-5, with D perhaps TRBD1 (5 bases). The CDR3 covers 13 residues. Trimming cost V 3 bases and J 4 bases, with 7 bases left between them. Germline CDR1 is MNHNS and CDR2 is SASEGT. CDR3 sequence reads: CASSDGGNQPQHF. The CDR3 region has the DNA TGTGCCAGCAGTGATGGGGGGAATCAGCCCCAGCATTTT.

This clone occurred a few times. The J gene is TRBJ1-2, the V gene TRBV7-9; 10 bases are a match to TRBD1. The CDR3 is 16 residues long. Germline CDR1 is SEHNR and CDR2 is FQNEAQ (reference sequence). The J segment lost 2 bases and the V segment lost 5 bases, leaving 8 bases of the junction unmatched. The CDR3, as DNA: TGTGCCAGCAGCCCTGACAGGGGGCGACTGAACTATGGCTACACCTTC. It translates to CASSPDRGRLNYGYTF.

The rearrangement uses TRBV2 and TRBJ1-2, with D hard to call. The CDR3 has 12 amino acids. Germline V gene sequence: CDR1 SNHLY, CDR2 FYNNEI. With 6 bases removed from V and 4 bases from J, the gap between germline ends came to 9 bases. The CDR3: CASRAMGYGYTF. DNA of the CDR3: TGTGCCAGCAGAGCCATGGGCTATGGCTACACCTTC.

The J gene is TRBJ2-2, the V gene TRBV5-1; no clear D. The germline V gene has CDR1 SGHRS and CDR2 YFSETQ. CDR3 size: 15 residues. V was cut by 0 bases and J by 4 bases, with 10 bases left in between. This CDR3 reads CASSLAGWGTGELFF. The DNA for the CDR3 is TGCGCCAGCAGCTTGGCCGGTTGGGGCACCGGGGAGCTGTTTTTT.

This clone occurred a few times. V usage is TRBV6-5 and J usage is TRBJ1-4; TRBD1 matches 7 bases. Germline V CDR1 and CDR2: MNHEY, SVGAGI. CDR3 length equals 13 residues. After removal of 5 bases from V and 8 bases from J, the junction contained 5 bases not matched to a gene. CDR3 DNA sequence: TGTGCCAGCAGTACAGGGGTGGAAGAAAAACTGTTTTTT. This translates into CASSTGVEEKLFF.

The rearrangement joins TRBV29-1 to TRBJ2-1; D possibly corresponds to TRBD2 (6 bases). CDR1 is SQVTM, CDR2 ANQGSEA, per germline. CDR3 length: 11 residues. Deletions cut 4 bases from V and 9 bases from J, with 10 bases between. Written as DNA, the CDR3 is TGCAGCGTTGTTGGGGGGTCTGAGCAGTTCTTC. Translated: CSVVGGSEQFF.

This chain joins TRBV9 and TRBJ2-1; no clear D gene. Germline loops: CDR1 SGDLS, CDR2 YYNGEE. Trimming stripped 4 bases from V and 7 bases from J, with 6 bases between. The CDR3 has 11 residues. The CDR3 here is CASSRGNEQFF. The CDR3 coding sequence is TGTGCCAGCAGCCGTGGGAATGAGCAGTTCTTC. Full variable domain (outside the CDR3, taken from reference TRBV9 and TRBJ2-1): DSGVTQTPKHLITATGQRVTLRCSPRSGDLSVYWYQQSLDQGLQFLIQYYNGEERAKGNILERFSAQQFPDLHSELNLSSLELGDSALYFCASSRGNEQFFGPGTRLTVL.

Only one count was recorded for this clone. V usage is TRBV7-9 and J usage is TRBJ2-3; D ambiguous. This CDR3 has 15 residues. Trimming removed 5 bases at V and 1 base at J, with 13 bases between. Germline values: CDR1 SEHNR, CDR2 FQNEAQ (reference sequence). This CDR3 is CASSPGGVGTDTQYF. CDR3 DNA: TGTGCCAGCAGCCCCGGCGGCGTAGGCACAGATACGCAGTATTTT. Looking up the rest from reference TRBV7-9 and TRBJ2-3 gives the full variable domain: DTGVSQNPRHKITKRGQNVTFRCDPISEHNRLYWYRQTLGQGPEFLTYFQNEAQLEKSRLLSDRFSAERPKGSFSTLEIQRTEQGDSAMYLCASSPGGVGTDTQYFGPGTRLTVL.